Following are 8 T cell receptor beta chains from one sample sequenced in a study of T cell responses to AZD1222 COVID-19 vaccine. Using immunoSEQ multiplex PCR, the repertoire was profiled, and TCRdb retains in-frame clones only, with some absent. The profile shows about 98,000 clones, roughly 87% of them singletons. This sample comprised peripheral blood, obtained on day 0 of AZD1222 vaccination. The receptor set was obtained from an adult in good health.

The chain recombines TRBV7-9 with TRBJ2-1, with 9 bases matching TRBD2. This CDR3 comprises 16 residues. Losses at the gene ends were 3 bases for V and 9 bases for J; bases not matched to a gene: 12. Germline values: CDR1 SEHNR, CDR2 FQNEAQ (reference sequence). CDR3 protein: CASSFPAGVSGSEQFF. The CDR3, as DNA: TGTGCCAGCAGCTTCCCAGCGGGAGTTAGCGGGAGTGAGCAGTTCTTC.

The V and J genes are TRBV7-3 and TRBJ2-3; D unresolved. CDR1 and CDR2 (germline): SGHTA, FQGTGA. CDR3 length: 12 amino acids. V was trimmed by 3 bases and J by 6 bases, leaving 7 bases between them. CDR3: CASSLPDDTQYF. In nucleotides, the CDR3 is TGTGCCAGCAGCTTGCCGGATGATACGCAGTATTTT.

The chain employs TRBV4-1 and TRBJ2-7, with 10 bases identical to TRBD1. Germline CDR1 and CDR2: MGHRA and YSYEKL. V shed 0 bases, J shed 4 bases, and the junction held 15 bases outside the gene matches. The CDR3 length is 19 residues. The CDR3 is CASSQDLPFRGQGFYEQYF. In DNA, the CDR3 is TGCGCCAGCAGCCAAGATCTTCCCTTTCGGGGACAGGGGTTTTACGAGCAGTACTTC.

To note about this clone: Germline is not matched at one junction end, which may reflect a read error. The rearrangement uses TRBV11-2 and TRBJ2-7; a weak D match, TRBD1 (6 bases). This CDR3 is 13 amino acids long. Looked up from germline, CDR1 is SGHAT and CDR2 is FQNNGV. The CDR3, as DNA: TGTGCTAGCAGCTTAGGACAGTTGGGTGAGCAGTACTTC. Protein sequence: CASSLGQLGEQYF. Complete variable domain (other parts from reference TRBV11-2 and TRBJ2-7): EAGVAQSPRYKIIEKRQSVAFWCNPISGHATLYWYQQILGQGPKLLIQFQNNGVVDDSQLPKDRFSAERLKGVDSTLKIQPAKLEDSAVYLCASSLGQLGEQYFGPGTRLTVT.

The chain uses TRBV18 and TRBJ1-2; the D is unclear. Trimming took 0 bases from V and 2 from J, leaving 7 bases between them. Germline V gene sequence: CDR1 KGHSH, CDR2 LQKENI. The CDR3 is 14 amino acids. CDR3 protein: CASSPPIPNYGYTF. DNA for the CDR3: TGTGCCAGCTCACCACCGATCCCGAACTATGGCTACACCTTC.

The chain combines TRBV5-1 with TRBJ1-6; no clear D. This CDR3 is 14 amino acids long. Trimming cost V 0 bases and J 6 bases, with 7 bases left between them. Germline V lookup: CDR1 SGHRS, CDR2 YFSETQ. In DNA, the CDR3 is TGCGCCAGCAGCTTGGCCGCAGCTAATTCACCCCTCCACTTT. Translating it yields CASSLAAANSPLHF. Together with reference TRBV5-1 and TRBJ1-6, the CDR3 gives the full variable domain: KAGVTQTPRYLIKTRGQQVTLSCSPISGHRSVSWYQQTPGQGLQFLFEYFSETQRNKGNFPGRFSGRQFSNSRSEMNVSTLELGDSALYLCASSLAAANSPLHFGNGTRLTVT.

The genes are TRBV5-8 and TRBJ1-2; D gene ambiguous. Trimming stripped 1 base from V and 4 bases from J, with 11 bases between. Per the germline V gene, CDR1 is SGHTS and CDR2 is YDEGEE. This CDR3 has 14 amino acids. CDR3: CASSLTLSGYGYTF. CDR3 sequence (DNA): TGTGCCAGCAGCTTGACTCTTTCTGGCTATGGCTACACCTTC.

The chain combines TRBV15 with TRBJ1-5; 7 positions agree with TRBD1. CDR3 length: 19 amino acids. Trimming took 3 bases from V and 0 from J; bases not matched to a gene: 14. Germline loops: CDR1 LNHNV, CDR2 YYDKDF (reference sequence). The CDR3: CATSSPLGARGDSNQPQHF. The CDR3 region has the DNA TGTGCCACCAGCAGCCCTTTGGGGGCCAGGGGGGATAGCAATCAGCCCCAGCATTTT. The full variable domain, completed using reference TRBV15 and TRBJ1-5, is DAMVIQNPRYQVTQFGKPVTLSCSQTLNHNVMYWYQQKSSQAPKLLFHYYDKDFNNEADTPDNFQSRRPNTSFCFLDIRSPGLGDTAMYLCATSSPLGARGDSNQPQHFGDGTRLSIL.